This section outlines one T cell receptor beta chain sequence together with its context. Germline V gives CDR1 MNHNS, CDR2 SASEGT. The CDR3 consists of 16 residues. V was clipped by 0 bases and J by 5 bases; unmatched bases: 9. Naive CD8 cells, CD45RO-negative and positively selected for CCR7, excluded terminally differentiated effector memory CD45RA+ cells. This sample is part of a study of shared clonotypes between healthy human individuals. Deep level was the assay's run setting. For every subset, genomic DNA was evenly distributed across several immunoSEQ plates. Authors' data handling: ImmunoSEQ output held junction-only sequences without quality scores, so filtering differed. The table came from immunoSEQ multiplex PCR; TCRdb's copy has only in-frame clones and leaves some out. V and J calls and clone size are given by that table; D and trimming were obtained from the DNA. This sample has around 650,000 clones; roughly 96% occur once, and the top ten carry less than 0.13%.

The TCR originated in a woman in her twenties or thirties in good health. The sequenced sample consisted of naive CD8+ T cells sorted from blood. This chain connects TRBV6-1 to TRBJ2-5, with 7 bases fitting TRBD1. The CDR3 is CASSEALQGMYETQYF. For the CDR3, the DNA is TGTGCCAGCAGTGAAGCGCTACAGGGGATGTATGAGACCCAGTACTTC.